A selection of T cell receptor beta chains follows, all from one sample in a study of PD-1 blockade in classical Hodgkin lymphoma. Assay: immunoSEQ multiplex PCR; the TCRdb copy retains only in-frame clones and omits some. The repertoire includes 10,000 or so clones, 74% of them detected once, and roughly a tenth sits in the top ten. The material sequenced was CD8+ T cells from blood, taken before the fourth cycle of nivolumab. These TCRs come from a human donor with classical Hodgkin lymphoma. The CDR3 runs from the conserved cysteine through the conserved F or W. The D gene is left open where the match is weak. Where a row states a size, it is once, few, many or the class of an expanded clone; other rows omit it.

.	TRBJ2-2	TRBV19	.	TGTGCCAGTAGAGGAGGGGAGCTGTTTTTT	CASRGGELFF
.	TRBJ1-1	TRBV2	.	TGTGCCAGCAGTGAAGGGCAGGTCGACCCGATCAACACTGAAGCTTTCTTT	CASSEGQVDPINTEAFF
once	TRBJ2-7	TRBV5-1	TRBD1	TGCGCCAGCAGCTTAAAACCGGGACAGCCCTACGAGCAGTACTTC	CASSLKPGQPYEQYF
.	TRBJ2-7	TRBV7-9	.	TGTGCCAGCAGCTTATCCCCCGCTCCCCGGGGGGCTTACGAGCAGTACTTC	CASSLSPAPRGAYEQYF
.	TRBJ1-2	TRBV7-2	TRBD1	TGTGCCAGCAGCTTTCCGTCCGGGACAGGGGGCCTCAACTATGGCTACACCTTC	CASSFPSGTGGLNYGYTF
.	TRBJ2-3	TRBV19	.	TGTGCCAGTAGTTTTCATTTTGCAGAGTTCCCAGATACGCAGTATTTT	CASSFHFAEFPDTQYF
.	TRBJ1-5	TRBV9	.	TGTGCCAGCAGCGAGGGGGGTATGGGTCAGCCCCAGCATTTT	CASSEGGMGQPQHF
.	TRBJ2-2	TRBV7-9	.	TGTGCCAGCAGCTTAGCCGCAGGAGGTCTTACTCCGAACACCGGGGAGCTGTTTTTT	CASSLAAGGLTPNTGELFF
.	TRBJ1-1	TRBV9	TRBD1	TGTGCCAGCAGCGTTTCAGGGACAGGCAACACTGAAGCTTTCTTT	CASSVSGTGNTEAFF
once	TRBJ2-6	TRBV28	.	TGTGCCAGCAGTCTCCCCGGGACGGAGGTCCATAATGTCCTGACTTTC	CASSLPGTEVHNVLTF
.	TRBJ2-3	TRBV9	.	TGTGCCAGCAGCGCCCCGTCCCGGGAGTGGAATACGCAGTATTTT	CASSAPSREWNTQYF
few	TRBJ1-2	TRBV6-6	TRBD1	TGTGCCAGCAGTCTGGGACAGGACCACTATGGCTACACCTTC	CASSLGQDHYGYTF
.	TRBJ2-1	TRBV18	.	TGTGCCAGCTCACCCAGAGCAGCCAGGGGCAATGAGCAGTTCTTC	CASSPRAARGNEQFF
.	TRBJ2-7	TRBV6-6	TRBD2	TGTGCCAGCAGTTACTCGGCTAGCGGATCCTACGAGCAGTACTTC	CASSYSASGSYEQYF
once	TRBJ2-7	TRBV7-9	.	TGTGCCAGCAGCTTAGGGGGAGGCCCGTACTTC	CASSLGGGPYF
once	TRBJ2-1	TRBV9	.	TGTGCCAGCAGCGTTCGGGGGAGTTACTACAATGAGCAGTTCTTC	CASSVRGSYYNEQFF
.	TRBJ2-2	TRBV27	TRBD1	TGTGCCAGCAGTTTCCCCGACAGGGGGCGTGGCGGGGAGCTGTTTTTT	CASSFPDRGRGGELFF
.	TRBJ2-1	TRBV11-3	.	TGTGCCAGCAGCTACATTGGGGATGAGCAGTTCTTC	CASSYIGDEQFF
once	TRBJ1-5	TRBV13	.	TGTGCCAGCAGCCAAGGGGGGAGAAGTAGCAATCAGCCCCAGCATTTT	CASSQGGRSSNQPQHF
.	TRBJ2-7	TRBV5-4	TRBD1	TGTGCCAGCAGCTCAAGGCCGGGACAGGTATTCTCCTACGAGCAGTACTTC	CASSSRPGQVFSYEQYF
.	TRBJ1-2	TRBV6-6	.	TGTGCCAGCAGTTACTCCGCGGATAACTATGGCTACACCTTC	CASSYSADNYGYTF
.	TRBJ2-7	TRBV7-9	TRBD2	TGTGCCAGCAGCCTGACTAGCGGGAGGGTCATCTCCTACGAGCAGTACTTC	CASSLTSGRVISYEQYF
.	TRBJ1-4	TRBV5-1	.	TGCGCCAGCAGCTTGAAAAGAACTGCTAATGAAAAACTGTTTTTT	CASSLKRTANEKLFF
.	TRBJ1-2	TRBV5-4	.	TGTGCCAGGCCTGAACGGGCGCTCTATGGCTACACCTTC	CARPERALYGYTF
.	TRBJ2-1	TRBV20-1	.	TGCAGTGCTGAGTCCTACAATGAGCAGTTCTTC	CSAESYNEQFF
few	TRBJ1-1	TRBV5-1	.	TGCGCCAGCAGCTTGGACAGGAACACTGAAGCTTTCTTT	CASSLDRNTEAFF
.	TRBJ1-5	TRBV28	TRBD1	TGTGCCAGCACCACTGGGACAGGTTGGGCCTTGAGCAATCAGCCCCAGCATTTT	CASTTGTGWALSNQPQHF
.	TRBJ1-5	TRBV28	.	TGTGCCAGCAGTTTGGCGGGAGAGGATCAGCCCCAGCATTTT	CASSLAGEDQPQHF
.	TRBJ2-7	TRBV27	.	TGTGCCAGCAGTTTAGTTGGGGCTGGGGGCTACGAGCAGTACTTC	CASSLVGAGGYEQYF
.	TRBJ1-1	TRBV28	.	TGTGCCAGCAGTTGGGAGACAGAGAACACTGAAGCTTTCTTT	CASSWETENTEAFF
.	TRBJ2-7	TRBV16	.	TGTGCCAGCAGCGAGGACTGGTACGAGCAGTACTTC	CASSEDWYEQYF
.	TRBJ1-1	TRBV27	.	TGTGCCAGCAGTCCCCTGGGGCCGAAGAACACTGAAGCTTTCTTT	CASSPLGPKNTEAFF
.	TRBJ1-1	TRBV5-6	.	TGTGCCAGCAGCTTGGTGGACCACACTGAAGCTTTCTTT	CASSLVDHTEAFF
few	TRBJ2-7	TRBV19	TRBD1	TGTGCCAGTAGTATAGGGCAGGGGGCGCAGGAGCAGTACTTC	CASSIGQGAQEQYF
few	TRBJ2-7	TRBV5-1	TRBD2	TGCGCCAGCAGCCCGACGGGACTAGCGGGCGAGCAGTACTTC	CASSPTGLAGEQYF
.	TRBJ1-5	TRBV6-6	TRBD1	TGTGCCAGCAGTTACCCCCCAGGGGGTGGCAATCAGCCCCAGCATTTT	CASSYPPGGGNQPQHF